This TCR beta chain was identified in a study of T cells after yellow fever vaccination. Germline CDR1 SGDLS, CDR2 YYNGEE. Trimming took off 4 bases at V and 1 base at J, with 11 bases between the two ends. The CDR3 is 14 residues long. The 5'RACE template-switching step produced TCR cDNA and added a universal primer site and UMIs. One entry per CDR3 protein results from TCRdb running MiXCR on the 5' RACE reads. The data show hundreds of thousands of distinct CDR3 sequences, with less than 20% seen just once and roughly 17% held by the top ten. This clonotype was found a few times. The sequencing used PBMCs, collected 5 days after the first yellow fever vaccination. The genes are TRBV9 and TRBJ2-5; possibly TRBD2 for D (6 bases). This sequence originates from a man between 18 and 35 years old who received the YFV17D yellow fever vaccine. The CDR3 sequence is CASSTLATQETQYF. CDR3 nucleotides: TGTGCCAGCAGCACTCTAGCGACCCAAGAGACCCAGTACTTC.